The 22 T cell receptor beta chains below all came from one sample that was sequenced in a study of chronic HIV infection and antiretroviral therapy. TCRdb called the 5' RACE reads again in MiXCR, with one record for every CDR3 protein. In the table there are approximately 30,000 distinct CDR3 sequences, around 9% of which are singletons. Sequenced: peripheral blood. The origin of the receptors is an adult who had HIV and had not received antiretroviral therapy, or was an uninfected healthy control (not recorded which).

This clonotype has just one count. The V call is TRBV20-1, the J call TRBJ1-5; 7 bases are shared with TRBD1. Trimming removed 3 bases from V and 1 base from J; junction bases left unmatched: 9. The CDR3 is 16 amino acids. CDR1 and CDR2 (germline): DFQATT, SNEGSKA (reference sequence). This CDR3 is CSARATGERSNQPQHF. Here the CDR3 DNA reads TGCAGTGCTAGGGCCACAGGGGAGAGGAGCAATCAGCCCCAGCATTTT.

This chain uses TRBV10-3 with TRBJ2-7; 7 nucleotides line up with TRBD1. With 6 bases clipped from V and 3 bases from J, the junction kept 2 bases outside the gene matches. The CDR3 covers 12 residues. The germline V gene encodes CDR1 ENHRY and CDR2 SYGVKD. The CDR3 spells CAIRGDSYEQYF. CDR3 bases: TGTGCCATCAGGGGGGACAGCTACGAGCAGTACTTC.

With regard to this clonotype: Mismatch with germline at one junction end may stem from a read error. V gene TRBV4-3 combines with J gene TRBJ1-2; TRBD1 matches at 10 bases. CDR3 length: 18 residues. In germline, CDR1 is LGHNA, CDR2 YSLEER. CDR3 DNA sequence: TGCGCCAGCAGCCAAGATAGGGGGACAGGGGTCGTCAACTATGGCGACACCTTC. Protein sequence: CASSQDRGTGVVNYGDTF.

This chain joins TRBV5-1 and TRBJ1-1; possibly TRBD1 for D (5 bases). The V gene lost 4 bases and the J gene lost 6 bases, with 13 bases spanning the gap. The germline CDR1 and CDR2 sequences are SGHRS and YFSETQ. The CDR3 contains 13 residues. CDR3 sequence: CASSPGGGAEAFF. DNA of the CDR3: TGCGCCAGCAGCCCCGGTGGGGGGGCTGAAGCTTTCTTT.

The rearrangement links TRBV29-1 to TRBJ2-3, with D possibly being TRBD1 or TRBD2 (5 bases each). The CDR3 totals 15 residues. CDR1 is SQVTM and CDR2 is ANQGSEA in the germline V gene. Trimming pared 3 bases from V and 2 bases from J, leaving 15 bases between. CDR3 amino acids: CSVDSAQGPTDTQYF. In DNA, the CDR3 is TGCAGCGTTGATTCGGCGCAGGGACCCACAGATACGCAGTATTTT.

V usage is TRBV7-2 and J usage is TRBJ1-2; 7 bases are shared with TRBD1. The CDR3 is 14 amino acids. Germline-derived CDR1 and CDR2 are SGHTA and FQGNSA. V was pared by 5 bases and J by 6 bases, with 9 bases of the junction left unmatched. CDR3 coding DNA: TGTGCCAGCAGCCCCAGGGAGGGGGCCGATGGCTACACCTTC. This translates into CASSPREGADGYTF.

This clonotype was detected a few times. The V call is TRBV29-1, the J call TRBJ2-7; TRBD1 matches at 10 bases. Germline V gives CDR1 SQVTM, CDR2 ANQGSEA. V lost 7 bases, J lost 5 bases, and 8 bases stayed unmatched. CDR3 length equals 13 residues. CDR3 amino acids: CSARTGQGNEQYF. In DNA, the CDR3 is TGCAGCGCCCGAACGGGACAGGGGAACGAGCAGTACTTC.

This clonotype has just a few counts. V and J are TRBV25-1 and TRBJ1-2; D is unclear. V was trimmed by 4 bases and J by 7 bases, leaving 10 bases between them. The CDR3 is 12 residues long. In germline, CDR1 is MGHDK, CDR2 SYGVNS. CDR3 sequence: CASSGPARGYTF. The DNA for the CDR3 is TGTGCCAGCAGTGGCCCTGCGCGTGGCTACACCTTC.

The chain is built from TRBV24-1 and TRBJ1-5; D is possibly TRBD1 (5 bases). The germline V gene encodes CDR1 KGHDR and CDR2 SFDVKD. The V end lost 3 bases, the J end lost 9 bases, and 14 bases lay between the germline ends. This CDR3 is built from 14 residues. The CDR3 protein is CATSDGALGGPQHF. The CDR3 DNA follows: TGTGCCACCAGTGATGGGGCCCTGGGTGGGCCCCAGCATTTT.

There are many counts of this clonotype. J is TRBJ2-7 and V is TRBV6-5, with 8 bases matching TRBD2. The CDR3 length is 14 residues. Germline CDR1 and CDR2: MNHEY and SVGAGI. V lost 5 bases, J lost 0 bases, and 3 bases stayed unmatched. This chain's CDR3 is CASSRGRSSYEQYF. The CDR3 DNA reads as TGTGCCAGCAGTCGCGGGAGGAGCTCCTACGAGCAGTACTTC.

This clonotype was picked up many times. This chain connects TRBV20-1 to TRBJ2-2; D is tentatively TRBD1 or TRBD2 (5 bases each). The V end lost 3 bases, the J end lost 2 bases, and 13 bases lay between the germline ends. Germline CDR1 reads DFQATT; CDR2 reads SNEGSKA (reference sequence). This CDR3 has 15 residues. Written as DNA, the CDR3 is TGCAGTGCTAGGGTTGCAGGGACCAACACCGGGGAGCTGTTTTTT. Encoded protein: CSARVAGTNTGELFF.

In DNA, the CDR3 is TGCGCCAGCAGCCAAGAGGCCCTCTCCTACGAGCAGTACTTC. Protein: CASSQEALSYEQYF. This chain links TRBV4-3 with TRBJ2-7; no clear D gene. V was trimmed by 0 bases and J by 0 bases, leaving 6 bases between them. The CDR3 has 14 amino acids. Germline V lookup: CDR1 LGHNA, CDR2 YSLEER.

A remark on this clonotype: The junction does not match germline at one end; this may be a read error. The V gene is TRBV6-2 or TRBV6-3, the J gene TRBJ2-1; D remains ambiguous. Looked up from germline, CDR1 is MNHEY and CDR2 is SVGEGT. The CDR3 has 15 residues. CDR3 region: CASRVLGTFYKEQFF. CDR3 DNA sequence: TGTGCCAGCAGAGTCCTAGGTACCTTCTACAAAGAGCAGTTCTTC.

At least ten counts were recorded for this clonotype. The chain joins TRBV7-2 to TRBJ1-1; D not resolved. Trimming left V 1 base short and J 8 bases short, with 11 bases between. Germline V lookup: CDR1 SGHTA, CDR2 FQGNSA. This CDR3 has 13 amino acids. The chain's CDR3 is CASSLDLLAEAFF. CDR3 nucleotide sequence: TGTGCCAGCAGCTTAGATCTCTTGGCCGAAGCTTTCTTT. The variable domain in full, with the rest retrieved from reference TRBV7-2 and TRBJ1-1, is GAGVSQSPSNKVTEKGKDVELRCDPISGHTALYWYRQSLGQGLEFLIYFQGNSAPDKSGLPSDRFSAERTGGSVSTLTIQRTQQEDSAVYLCASSLDLLAEAFFGQGTRLTVV.

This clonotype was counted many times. The CDR3 nucleotides read TGCAGGGATACAGGGATGGGAAACACCATATATTTT. It is translated as CRDTGMGNTIYF. The chain combines TRBV29-1 with TRBJ1-3, with a possible D match to TRBD1 (6 bases). This CDR3 region has 12 residues. Germline-derived CDR1 and CDR2 are SQVTM and ANQGSEA. Based on the CDR3 plus reference TRBV29-1 and TRBJ1-3, the full variable domain is SAVISQKPSRDICQRGTSLTIQCQVDSQVTMMFWYRQQPGQSLTLIATANQGSEATYESGFVIDKFPISRPNLTFSTLTVSNMSPEDSSIYLCRDTGMGNTIYFGEGSWLTVV.

The CDR3 loop is CSVDFLAREGETQYF. CDR3 DNA sequence: TGCAGCGTTGATTTTCTAGCCAGGGAAGGGGAGACCCAGTACTTC. The V and J genes are TRBV29-1 and TRBJ2-5; the D gene could be TRBD1 or TRBD2 (5 bases each). Germline values: CDR1 SQVTM, CDR2 ANQGSEA. V lost 3 bases, J lost 5 bases, and 19 bases lay in between. CDR3 length: 15 residues.

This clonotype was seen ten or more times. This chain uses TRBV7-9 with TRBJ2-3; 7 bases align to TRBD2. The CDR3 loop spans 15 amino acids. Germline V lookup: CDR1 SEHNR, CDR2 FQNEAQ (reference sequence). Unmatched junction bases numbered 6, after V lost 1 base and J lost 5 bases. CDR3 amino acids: CASSLGAGVGDTQYF. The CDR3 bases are TGTGCCAGCAGCTTAGGCGCGGGAGTAGGAGATACGCAGTATTTT.

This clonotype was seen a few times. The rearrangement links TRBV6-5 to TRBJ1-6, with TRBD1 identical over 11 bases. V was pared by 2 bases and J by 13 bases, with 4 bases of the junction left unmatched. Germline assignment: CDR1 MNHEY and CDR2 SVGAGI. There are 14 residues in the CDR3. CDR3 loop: CASSYEGQGGPLHF. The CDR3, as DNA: TGTGCCAGCAGTTACGAGGGACAGGGGGGGCCCCTCCACTTT.

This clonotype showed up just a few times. The CDR3 DNA is TGTGCCAGCAGCTTGTCTGGCGGGGGGCAGTATTTT. It codes for CASSLSGGGQYF. The chain employs TRBV7-9 and TRBJ2-3; 7 positions agree with TRBD2. The CDR3 runs 12 residues. J lost 11 bases, V lost 3 bases, and 5 bases had no gene match. Germline CDR1 is SEHNR and CDR2 is FQNEAQ (reference sequence).

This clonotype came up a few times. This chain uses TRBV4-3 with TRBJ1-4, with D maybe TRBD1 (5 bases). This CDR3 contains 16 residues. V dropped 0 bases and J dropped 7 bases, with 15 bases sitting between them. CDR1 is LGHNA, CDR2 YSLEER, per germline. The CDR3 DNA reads TGCGCCAGCAGCCAAGATAACGGGGGAGGGACTGAAAAACTGTTTTTT. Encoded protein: CASSQDNGGGTEKLFF.

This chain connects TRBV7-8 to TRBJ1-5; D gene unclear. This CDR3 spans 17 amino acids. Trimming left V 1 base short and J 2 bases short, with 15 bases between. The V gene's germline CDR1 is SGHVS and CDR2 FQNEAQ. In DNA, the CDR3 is TGTGCCAGCAGCTTAGAGGCAGGCAGGATTGGCAATCAGCCCCAGCATTTT. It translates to CASSLEAGRIGNQPQHF.

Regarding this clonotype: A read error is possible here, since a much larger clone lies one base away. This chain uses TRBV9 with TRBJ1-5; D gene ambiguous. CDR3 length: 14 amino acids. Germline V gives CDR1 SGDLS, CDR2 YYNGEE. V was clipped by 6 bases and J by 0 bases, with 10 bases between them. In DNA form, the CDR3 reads TGTGCCAGCAACAAAGACGGTAGCAATCAGCCCCAGCATTTT. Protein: CASNKDGSNQPQHF.